A single sample gave rise to the 2 T cell receptor beta chains below, sequenced in a study of blood T cell repertoires in COVID-19. Clones were sequenced by immunoSEQ multiplex PCR, and TCRdb holds only the in-frame ones, with some missing. The sample shows a few hundred thousand clones, around 81% of them seen only once. The source material was PBMCs or T cells enriched from blood (not recorded which). The receptors were gathered from a man aged 30-40 years with acute COVID-19.

V usage is TRBV5-4 and J usage is TRBJ2-2; D remains unclear. Germline CDR1 SGHNT, CDR2 YYREEE (reference sequence). This CDR3 comprises 18 residues. The V end was cut by 2 bases, the J end by 2 bases, with 19 bases between. CDR3 region: CASSLGRLRIDNTGELFF. CDR3 DNA: TGTGCCAGCAGCTTAGGCAGACTCCGGATTGATAACACCGGGGAGCTGTTTTTT.

The chain has TRBV12-5 and TRBJ2-2, with 8 bases lining up with TRBD2. The CDR3 is 15 amino acids. The germline gives CDR1 LGHNT, CDR2 FRNRAP. The trim removed 6 bases at V and 1 base at J, leaving 4 bases unmatched. In DNA form, the CDR3 reads TGTGCTAGTGGCCGCCGGGAGGGGAACACCGGGGAGCTGTTTTTT. It translates to CASGRREGNTGELFF.